Included here is one T cell receptor (beta chain) sequence, with context. This record comes from a study of blood T cell repertoires in COVID-19. Study details: Acute-phase and convalescent COVID-19 samples originated in the United States, Italy and Spain. T cells, B-cell-depleted T cells, or PBMCs provided the cDNA or gDNA that served as material.

The CDR3 runs 17 residues. Germline V gene lookup returns CDR1 SGHKS and CDR2 YYEKEE (reference sequence). V dropped 1 base and J dropped 2 bases, with 16 bases sitting between them. How the authors handled the data: Reference gene primers were amplified, and this amplification served to estimate nucleated cell counts. The assay was immunoSEQ multiplex PCR, and TCRdb's table has in-frame clones only and misses some. Clone size and V and J calls were adopted from that table, with D and trimming inferred from the DNA. Seen here are under 500,000 clones, about 89% observed once, and the top ten hold around 4.4%.

The chain combines TRBV5-5 with TRBJ1-5; TRBD1 is a possible D gene (6 bases). The sample taken for sequencing was peripheral blood. This TCR came from a woman aged 30 to 39 with acute or convalescent COVID-19. The CDR3 DNA reads TGTGCCAGCAGCTTGTTTGTGGACAGCCTGGGCAATCAGCCCCAGCATTTT. It specifies CASSLFVDSLGNQPQHF.